This T cell receptor (beta chain) originates from a study of cytomegalovirus exposure and HLA in healthy donors. As for the study in general: Roughly 80% of 398 genotyped donors fell in the Caucasian-associated ancestry cluster.

13 Jbeta primers and 60 Vbeta primers were used for the PCR. TCRdb's table, derived via immunoSEQ multiplex PCR, lists solely in-frame clones and lacks some. The sample records about 190,000 clones, about nine tenths being singletons. Remarks on this clone: Its antigen is unidentified.

General study points: An assumption of roughly uniform sequencing depth across donors underlay the presence/absence analyses. Data from an earlier analysis indicated that most TCR beta V segments were productive either about 87% or about 30% of the time.

This CDR3 contains 15 residues. V lost 3 bases and J 0 bases, leaving 9 bases between the germline ends. Germline assignment: CDR1 MGHRA and CDR2 YSYEKL. The TCR originated in a man aged 25 to 40 in good health and CMV-seronegative. This rearrangement joins TRBV4-1 to TRBJ1-5; D is uncertain. Sequencing input: PBMCs. The CDR3 DNA reads as TGCGCCAGCAGCCAGGGCAGGTATAGCAATCAGCCCCAGCATTTT. The encoded protein is CASSQGRYSNQPQHF.